This paragraph reports one TCR beta chain. Enrollment of patients from Seattle took place during active infection, with longitudinal follow-up. The record originates from a study of blood T cell repertoires in COVID-19. Study in general: The cDNA or gDNA used as material had been derived from T cells, B-cell-depleted T cells, or PBMCs.

V shed 6 bases and J 8 bases; nucleotides not matched to a gene: 0. Germline CDR1 and CDR2: SNHLY and FYNNEI. The CDR3 extends over 12 amino acids. Sequencing was performed with immunoSEQ multiplex PCR; in TCRdb, only in-frame clones are kept and a portion is missing. The profile shows 200,000 to 250,000 clones, 83% of them singletons. The sequenced sample consisted of peripheral blood. This TCR came from a woman in her 30s with COVID-19, enrolled during active disease. This rearrangement joins TRBV2 to TRBJ2-1, with 11 nucleotides matching TRBD1. CDR3 region: CASRDRGHEQFF. In nucleotides, the CDR3 is TGTGCCAGCAGGGACAGGGGGCATGAGCAGTTCTTC.